This TCR beta chain was sequenced in a study of blood T cell repertoires in COVID-19. For the study at large: Samples of COVID-19 (acute and convalescent) were obtained from the United States, Italy and Spain. T cells, B-cell-depleted T cells, or PBMCs supplied cDNA or gDNA.

Seattle cases were enrolled at active infection and followed longitudinally. Original processing methods: Estimation of nucleated cell counts was performed using reference gene primer amplification. Some clones are missing from TCRdb's copy, which holds only in-frame ones; the method was immunoSEQ multiplex PCR. The V and J calls and clone size are taken from that table; D and trimming were inferred from the DNA. Of about 220,000 clones listed, roughly 85% are singletons. The sample was peripheral blood. This TCR was recovered from a woman aged 70-85 years with COVID-19, enrolled during active disease.

The CDR3 loop is CSVAVTPMNTEAFF. Written as DNA, the CDR3 is TGCAGCGTTGCAGTGACACCTATGAACACTGAAGCTTTCTTT. The V call is TRBV29-1, the J call TRBJ1-1, with unresolved D. The germline V and J ends were trimmed by 4 bases and 0 bases, with 12 bases remaining between them. The CDR3 runs to 14 residues. Per germline, CDR1 SQVTM and CDR2 ANQGSEA.